The rows below give T cell receptor beta chains drawn from one sample of a study of blood T cell repertoires in COVID-19. Libraries were prepared by immunoSEQ multiplex PCR; TCRdb keeps only in-frame clonotypes and omits some of them. This sample has 300,000 to 450,000 clones, with about 90% found just once. Sequencing was carried out using PBMCs or T cells enriched from blood (not recorded which). The receptors derive from a woman in her thirties who had recovered from COVID-19. The CDR3 runs from the conserved cysteine through the conserved F or W. D genes are given only for firm matches. Expanded clones get a size class; other rows say once, few or many, or leave the size out.

clone size	V gene	D gene	J gene	CDR3 DNA	CDR3 protein
NA	TRBV3-1/TRBV3-2	NA	TRBJ1-6	TGTGCCAGCAGCCAAGGCAGGGGCCGAGAATCACCCCTCCACTTT	CASSQGRGRESPLHF
NA	TRBV28	TRBD2	TRBJ2-7	TGTGCCAGCTTTGATGCGGGGGTAGGCTACGAGCAGTACTTC	CASFDAGVGYEQYF
once	TRBV7-8	TRBD2	TRBJ2-1	TGTGCCAGCAGCCTAAGGACTAGCGGGGGGGCAAGCAATGAGCAGTTCTTC	CASSLRTSGGASNEQFF
NA	TRBV2	NA	TRBJ1-6	TGTGCCAGCGGCGGACAGTATAATTCACCCCTCCACTTT	CASGGQYNSPLHF
NA	TRBV19	NA	TRBJ2-3	TGTGCCAGTAGTATGCCGGCGGGCACAGATACGCAGTATTTT	CASSMPAGTDTQYF
NA	TRBV5-1	NA	TRBJ1-3	TGCGCCAGCAGGGACCAGGGAACGGGAAACACCATATATTTT	CASRDQGTGNTIYF
NA	TRBV27	NA	TRBJ1-4	TGTGCCAGCAGTCCCCGGCGGGAGGTAGCAACTAATGAAAAACTGTTTTTT	CASSPRREVATNEKLFF
NA	TRBV7-2	NA	TRBJ2-7	TGTGCCAGCAGCTTAGCCGGACTTACCCGGGGCTACGAGCAGTACTTC	CASSLAGLTRGYEQYF
once	TRBV6-6	TRBD1	TRBJ2-6	TGTGCCAGCAGTCCTCCGGGACAGGGGTTGTCTGGGGCCAACGTCCTGACTTTC	CASSPPGQGLSGANVLTF
NA	TRBV5-4	TRBD1	TRBJ2-7	TGTGCCAGCAGCACCACCGGGACAGGGCCCACCGAGCAGTACTTC	CASSTTGTGPTEQYF
NA	TRBV27	TRBD1	TRBJ2-7	TGTGCCAGCAGCCCTGGACAGGGGGCTGGCGAGCAGTACTTC	CASSPGQGAGEQYF
few	TRBV11-2	NA	TRBJ2-3	TGTGCCAGCAGCTTAACTGTTGCAGATACGCAGTATTTT	CASSLTVADTQYF
NA	TRBV6-5	NA	TRBJ2-2	TGTGCCAGCGGGGCCGGGTTCACCGGGGAGCTGTTTTTT	CASGAGFTGELFF
NA	TRBV5-1	NA	TRBJ2-2	TGCGCCAGCAGCTTAGCGACAGCCCCGAACACCGGGGAGCTGTTTTTT	CASSLATAPNTGELFF
NA	TRBV3-1/TRBV3-2	TRBD2	TRBJ2-1	TGTGCCAGCAGCCGTAGACTAGCGGGGGACGTCAATGAGCAGTTCTTC	CASSRRLAGDVNEQFF
NA	TRBV28	TRBD1	TRBJ2-7	TGTGCCAGCAGTCAGGGGGCAAACGAGCAGTACTTC	CASSQGANEQYF
NA	TRBV28	TRBD1	TRBJ2-7	TGTGCCAGCAGTTTGCCCGGGACAGGGATCGACGAGCAGTACTTC	CASSLPGTGIDEQYF
NA	TRBV29-1	NA	TRBJ2-3	TGCAGCGTTGGGGCGCCTAGCGCACCCACAGATACGCAGTATTTT	CSVGAPSAPTDTQYF
NA	TRBV10-3	TRBD1	TRBJ1-1	TGTGCCATCAAGATAGGAGGGACAGGGGGCACTGAAGCTTTCTTT	CAIKIGGTGGTEAFF
NA	TRBV6-5	NA	TRBJ2-5	TGTGCCAGCATCGCCCGGGACTTCCAAGAGACCCAGTACTTC	CASIARDFQETQYF
NA	TRBV19	NA	TRBJ1-1	TGTGCCAGTAGTATGGCCATTGACACTGAAGCTTTCTTT	CASSMAIDTEAFF
NA	TRBV6-5	NA	TRBJ2-1	TGTGCCAGCAGTTCGTTAACCTACAATGAGCAGTTCTTC	CASSSLTYNEQFF
NA	TRBV19	TRBD1	TRBJ1-5	TGTGCCAGTAGTATCGGACAGGTATTCCAGCCCCAGCATTTT	CASSIGQVFQPQHF
NA	TRBV27	TRBD1	TRBJ2-3	TGTGCCAGCAGCTCCGGGACAGGGATTTGGAATACGCAGTATTTT	CASSSGTGIWNTQYF
NA	TRBV5-1	NA	TRBJ2-7	TGCGCCAGCAGCTTGGTGGGGAGCTCCTACGAGCAGTACTTC	CASSLVGSSYEQYF
NA	TRBV19	TRBD1	TRBJ2-5	TGTGCCAGTGGACAGGGTCGGTCCTCCCAGTACTTC	CASGQGRSSQYF
NA	TRBV6-5	NA	TRBJ2-3	TGTGCCAGCAGTTTGACAGGGGAGGGGTCAGATACGCAGTATTTT	CASSLTGEGSDTQYF
NA	TRBV6-2/TRBV6-3	TRBD1	TRBJ2-3	TGTGCCGGCAGTCACGGACAGGGGGAATCAGATACGCAGTATTTT	CAGSHGQGESDTQYF
NA	TRBV4-3	NA	TRBJ1-1	TGCGCCAGCAGCCAAGTGGACAGATCGAACACTGAAGCTTTCTTT	CASSQVDRSNTEAFF
few	TRBV5-1	TRBD1	TRBJ1-2	TGCGCCAGCAGCTTTTTGGGGACAGGGGGCGATGGCTACACCTTC	CASSFLGTGGDGYTF